The clone carrying this T cell receptor beta chain was observed many times. Its antigen is unidentified. The data originate from a study of neurological immune-mediated disorders. It was by 5'RACE with 10-nucleotide random UMIs that the cDNA was made. TCRdb re-called the 5' RACE reads with MiXCR, one entry per CDR3 protein. The sample records tens of thousands of distinct CDR3 sequences, roughly 4.3% being singletons. Indicated time point: longitudinal time-point 3. Unsorted libraries used 2 million PBMCs kept at -80 degrees C. Study-level findings and limits: The highest TCR clonal expansion occurred in HTLV-1-associated myelopathy; multiple sclerosis fell below healthy controls. Phylogenetic grouping assigned the repertoires of 18 of 34 multiple sclerosis patients to one related-CDR3 cluster, which constitutes a possible signature.

The sample comprised PBMCs. This clonotype was sampled from a woman aged 60-75 years with multiple sclerosis.

The CDR3 is CASSLVSGVFFSYEQYF. The CDR3 bases are TGTGCCAGCAGTTTGGTTTCCGGAGTCTTCTTCTCCTACGAGCAGTACTTC. The chain joins TRBV28 to TRBJ2-7, with D unresolved. The ends were cut back, 3 bases at V and 0 bases at J, with 18 bases in the middle. The CDR3 extends over 17 amino acids. The germline V gene encodes CDR1 MDHEN and CDR2 SYDVKM.